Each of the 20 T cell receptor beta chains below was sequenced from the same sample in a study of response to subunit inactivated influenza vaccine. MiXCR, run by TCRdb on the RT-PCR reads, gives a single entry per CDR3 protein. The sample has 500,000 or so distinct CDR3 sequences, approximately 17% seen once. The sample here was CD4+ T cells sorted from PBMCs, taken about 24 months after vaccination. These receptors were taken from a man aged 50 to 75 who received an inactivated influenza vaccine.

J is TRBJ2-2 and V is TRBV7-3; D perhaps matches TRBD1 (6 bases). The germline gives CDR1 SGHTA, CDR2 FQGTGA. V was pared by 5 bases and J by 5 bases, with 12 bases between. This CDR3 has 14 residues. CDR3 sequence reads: CASSQDRHTGELFF. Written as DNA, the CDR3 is TGTGCCAGCAGCCAGGACAGACATACCGGGGAGCTGTTTTTT.

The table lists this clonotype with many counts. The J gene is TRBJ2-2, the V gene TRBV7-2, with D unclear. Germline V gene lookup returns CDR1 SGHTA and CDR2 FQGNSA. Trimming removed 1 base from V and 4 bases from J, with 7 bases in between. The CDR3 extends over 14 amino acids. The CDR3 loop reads CASSLVGTTGELFF. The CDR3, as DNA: TGTGCCAGCAGCTTAGTTGGCACCACCGGGGAGCTGTTTTTT.

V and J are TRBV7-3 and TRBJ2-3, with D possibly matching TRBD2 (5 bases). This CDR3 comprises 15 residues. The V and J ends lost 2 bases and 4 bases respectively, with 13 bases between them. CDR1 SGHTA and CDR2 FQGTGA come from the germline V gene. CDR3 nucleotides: TGTGCCAGCAGCTTAGGCGCTAGCTTCTCAGATACGCAGTATTTT. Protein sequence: CASSLGASFSDTQYF.

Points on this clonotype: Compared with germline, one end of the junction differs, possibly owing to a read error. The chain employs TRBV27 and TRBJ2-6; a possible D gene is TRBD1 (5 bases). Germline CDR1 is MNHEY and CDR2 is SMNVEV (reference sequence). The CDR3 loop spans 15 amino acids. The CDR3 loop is CASSSDGSGADVLTF. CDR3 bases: TGTGCCAGCAGTTCTGATGGCTCTGGGGCCGACGTCCTGACTTTC.

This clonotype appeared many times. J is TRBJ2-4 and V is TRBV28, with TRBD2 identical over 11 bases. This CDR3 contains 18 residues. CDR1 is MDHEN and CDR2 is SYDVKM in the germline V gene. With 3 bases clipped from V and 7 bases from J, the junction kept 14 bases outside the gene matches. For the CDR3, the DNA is TGTGCCAGCAGTTTGGTACTAGCGGGGGCCAGGGGTCGTAACATTCAGTACTTC. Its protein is CASSLVLAGARGRNIQYF.

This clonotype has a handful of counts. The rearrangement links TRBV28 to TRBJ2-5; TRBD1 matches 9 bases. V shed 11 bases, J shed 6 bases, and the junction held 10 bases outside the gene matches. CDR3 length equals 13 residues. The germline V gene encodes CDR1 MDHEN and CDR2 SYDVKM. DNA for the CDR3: TGTGCCTCTTCGAAGACAGGGGGAAAGACCCAGTACTTC. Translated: CASSKTGGKTQYF.

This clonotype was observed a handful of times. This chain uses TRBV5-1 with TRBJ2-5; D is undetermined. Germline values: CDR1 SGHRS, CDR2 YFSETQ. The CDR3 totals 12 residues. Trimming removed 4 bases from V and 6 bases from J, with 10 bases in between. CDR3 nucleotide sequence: TGCGCCAGCAGCACCGGCGAAAAGACCCAGTACTTC. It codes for CASSTGEKTQYF.

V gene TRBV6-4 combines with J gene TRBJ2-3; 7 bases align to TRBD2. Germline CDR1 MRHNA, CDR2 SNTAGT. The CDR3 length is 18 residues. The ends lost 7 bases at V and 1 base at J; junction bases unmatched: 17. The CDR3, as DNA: TGTGCCAGCATTCGCGGGAGATACTGGGAGCTTTGCACAGATACGCAGTATTTT. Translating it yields CASIRGRYWELCTDTQYF.

The CDR3 DNA is TGTGCCAGTAGTGCCCGACGGGGCCCTTCCTACGAGCAGTACTTC. Translated, it gives CASSARRGPSYEQYF. The V call is TRBV19, the J call TRBJ2-7, with D perhaps assigned TRBD1 or TRBD2 (5 bases each). There are 15 residues in the CDR3. Trimming cost V 5 bases and J 1 base, with 15 bases left between them. Germline assignment: CDR1 LNHDA and CDR2 SQIVND (reference sequence). The full variable domain, completed using reference TRBV19 and TRBJ2-7, is DGGITQSPKYLFRKEGQNVTLSCEQNLNHDAMYWYRQDPGQGLRLIYYSQIVNDFQKGDIAEGYSVSREKKESFPLTVTSAQKNPTAFYLCASSARRGPSYEQYFGPGTRLTVT.

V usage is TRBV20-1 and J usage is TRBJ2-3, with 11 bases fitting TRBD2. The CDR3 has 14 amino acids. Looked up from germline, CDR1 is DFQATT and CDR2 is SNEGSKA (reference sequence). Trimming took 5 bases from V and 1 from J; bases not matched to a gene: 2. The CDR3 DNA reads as TGCAGTGCTTCGACTAGCGGGGGCACAGATACGCAGTATTTT. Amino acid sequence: CSASTSGGTDTQYF.

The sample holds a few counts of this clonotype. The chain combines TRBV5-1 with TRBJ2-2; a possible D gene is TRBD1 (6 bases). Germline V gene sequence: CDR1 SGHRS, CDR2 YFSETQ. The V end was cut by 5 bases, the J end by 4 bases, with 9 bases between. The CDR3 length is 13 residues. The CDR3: CASRADSTGELFF. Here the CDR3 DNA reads TGCGCCAGCAGAGCGGACAGCACCGGGGAGCTGTTTTTT.

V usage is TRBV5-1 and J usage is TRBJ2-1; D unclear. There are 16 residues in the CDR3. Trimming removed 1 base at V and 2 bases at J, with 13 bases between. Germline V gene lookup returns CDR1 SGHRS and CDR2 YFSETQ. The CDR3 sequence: CASSLMAPSPYNEQFF. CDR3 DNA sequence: TGCGCCAGCAGCTTGATGGCCCCCAGTCCCTACAATGAGCAGTTCTTC. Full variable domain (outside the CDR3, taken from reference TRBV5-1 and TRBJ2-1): KAGVTQTPRYLIKTRGQQVTLSCSPISGHRSVSWYQQTPGQGLQFLFEYFSETQRNKGNFPGRFSGRQFSNSRSEMNVSTLELGDSALYLCASSLMAPSPYNEQFFGPGTRLTVL.

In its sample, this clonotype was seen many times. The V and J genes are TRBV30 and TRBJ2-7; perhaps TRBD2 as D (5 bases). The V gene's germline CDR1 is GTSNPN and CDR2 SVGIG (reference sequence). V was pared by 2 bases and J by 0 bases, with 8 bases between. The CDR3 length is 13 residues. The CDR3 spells CAWSTRVSYEQYF. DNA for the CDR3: TGTGCCTGGAGTACGCGGGTCTCCTACGAGCAGTACTTC. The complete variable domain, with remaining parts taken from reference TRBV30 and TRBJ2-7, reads SQTIHQWPATLVQPVGSPLSLECTVEGTSNPNLYWYRQAAGRGLQLLFYSVGIGQISSEVPQNLSASRPQDRQFILSSKKLLLSDSGFYLCAWSTRVSYEQYFGPGTRLTVT.

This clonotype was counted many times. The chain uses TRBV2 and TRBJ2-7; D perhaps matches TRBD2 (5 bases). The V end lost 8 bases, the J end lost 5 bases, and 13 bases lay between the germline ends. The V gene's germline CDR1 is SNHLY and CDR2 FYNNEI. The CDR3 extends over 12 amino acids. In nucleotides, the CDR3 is TGTGCCAGCGTCAGGACTGGGCACGAGCAGTACTTC. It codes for CASVRTGHEQYF. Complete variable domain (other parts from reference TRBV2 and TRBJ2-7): EPEVTQTPSHQVTQMGQEVILRCVPISNHLYFYWYRQILGQKVEFLVSFYNNEISEKSEIFDDQFSVERPDGSNFTLKIRSTKLEDSAMYFCASVRTGHEQYFGPGTRLTVT.

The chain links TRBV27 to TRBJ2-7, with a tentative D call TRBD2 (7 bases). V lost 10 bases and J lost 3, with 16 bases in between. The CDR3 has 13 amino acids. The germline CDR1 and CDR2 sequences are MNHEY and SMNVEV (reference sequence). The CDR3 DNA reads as TGTGCCACCGGGAGGCAGGGGTTCTACGAGCAGTACTTC. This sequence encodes CATGRQGFYEQYF.

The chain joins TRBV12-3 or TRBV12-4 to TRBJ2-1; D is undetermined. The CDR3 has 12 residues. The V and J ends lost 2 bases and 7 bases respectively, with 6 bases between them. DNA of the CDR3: TGTGCCAGCAGTTTAAGGCCTAATGAGCAGTTCTTC. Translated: CASSLRPNEQFF.

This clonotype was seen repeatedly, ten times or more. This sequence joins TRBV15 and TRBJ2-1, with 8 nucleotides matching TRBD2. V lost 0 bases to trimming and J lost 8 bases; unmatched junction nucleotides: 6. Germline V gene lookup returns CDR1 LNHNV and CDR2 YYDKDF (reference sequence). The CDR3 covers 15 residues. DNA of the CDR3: TGTGCCACCAGCAGAGAAGGGGCGGGAGGATATGAGCAGTTCTTC. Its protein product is CATSREGAGGYEQFF.

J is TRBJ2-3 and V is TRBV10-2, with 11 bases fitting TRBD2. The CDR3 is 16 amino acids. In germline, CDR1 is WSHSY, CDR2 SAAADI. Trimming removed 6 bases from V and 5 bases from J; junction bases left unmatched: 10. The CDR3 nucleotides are TGCGCCAGCAGCCGGAGTAGCGGGGGGGTCCTAGATACGCAGTATTTT. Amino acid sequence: CASSRSSGGVLDTQYF.

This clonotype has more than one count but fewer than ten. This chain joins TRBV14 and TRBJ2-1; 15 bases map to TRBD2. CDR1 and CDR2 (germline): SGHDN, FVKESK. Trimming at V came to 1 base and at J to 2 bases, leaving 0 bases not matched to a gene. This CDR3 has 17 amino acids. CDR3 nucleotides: TGTGCCAGCAGCCAAGGGACTAGCGGGAGGGCCTACAATGAGCAGTTCTTC. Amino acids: CASSQGTSGRAYNEQFF.

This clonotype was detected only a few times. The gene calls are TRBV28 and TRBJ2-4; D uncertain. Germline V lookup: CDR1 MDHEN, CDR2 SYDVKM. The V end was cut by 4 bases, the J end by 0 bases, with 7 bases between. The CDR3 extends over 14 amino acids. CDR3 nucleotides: TGTGCCAGCAGTTCCTCACTAGCCAAAAACATTCAGTACTTC. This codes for CASSSSLAKNIQYF.